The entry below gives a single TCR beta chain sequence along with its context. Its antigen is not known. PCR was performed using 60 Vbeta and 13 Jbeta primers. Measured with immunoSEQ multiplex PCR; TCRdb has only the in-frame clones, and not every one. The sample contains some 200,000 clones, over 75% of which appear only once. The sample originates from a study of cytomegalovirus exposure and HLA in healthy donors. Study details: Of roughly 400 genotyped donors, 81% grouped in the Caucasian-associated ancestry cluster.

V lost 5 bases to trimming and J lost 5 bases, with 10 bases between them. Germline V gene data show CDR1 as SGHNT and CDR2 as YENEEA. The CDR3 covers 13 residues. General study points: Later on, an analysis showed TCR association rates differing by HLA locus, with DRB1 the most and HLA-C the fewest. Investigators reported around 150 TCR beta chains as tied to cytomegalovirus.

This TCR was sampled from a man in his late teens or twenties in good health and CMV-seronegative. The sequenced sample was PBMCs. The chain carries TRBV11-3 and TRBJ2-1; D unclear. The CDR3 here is CASSERHNNEQFF. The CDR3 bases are TGTGCCAGCAGCGAGAGACACAACAATGAGCAGTTCTTC.